Sequencing of this T cell receptor beta chain was carried out in a study of CD8 T cells in ankylosing spondylitis. Study-wide points: The study looked at matched synovial fluid samples from ankylosing spondylitis patients. Disease-linked clones were reported to be significantly enriched there. A TCR beta motif made of fewer than ten highly homologous variants seemed typical of ankylosing spondylitis blood. Relatively rare in peripheral blood, disease-linked clones were also CD8+.

Making the TCR beta libraries involved quantitative 5'-RACE with molecular barcodes. Each CDR3 protein is one row after TCRdb ran MiXCR on the 5' RACE reads. This sample has under 15,000 distinct CDR3 sequences, with approximately 3% found just once. This clonotype appeared many times. The target antigen is unknown. Trimming took off 0 bases at V and 10 bases at J, with 14 bases between the two ends. CDR1 is SGDLS and CDR2 is YYNGEE in the germline V gene. This CDR3 contains 15 residues. This receptor was taken from a male donor with ankylosing spondylitis or in good health (not recorded which). V is TRBV9 and J is TRBJ1-6; D is unclear. The material sequenced was blood, either unsorted or a sorted T cell fraction (not recorded which). DNA of the CDR3: TGTGCCAGCAGCGTAGCGGTTTCCCGGGGATCACCCCTCCACTTT. This translates into CASSVAVSRGSPLHF. Drawing the rest from reference TRBV9 and TRBJ1-6, the complete variable domain is DSGVTQTPKHLITATGQRVTLRCSPRSGDLSVYWYQQSLDQGLQFLIQYYNGEERAKGNILERFSAQQFPDLHSELNLSSLELGDSALYFCASSVAVSRGSPLHFGNGTRLTVT.